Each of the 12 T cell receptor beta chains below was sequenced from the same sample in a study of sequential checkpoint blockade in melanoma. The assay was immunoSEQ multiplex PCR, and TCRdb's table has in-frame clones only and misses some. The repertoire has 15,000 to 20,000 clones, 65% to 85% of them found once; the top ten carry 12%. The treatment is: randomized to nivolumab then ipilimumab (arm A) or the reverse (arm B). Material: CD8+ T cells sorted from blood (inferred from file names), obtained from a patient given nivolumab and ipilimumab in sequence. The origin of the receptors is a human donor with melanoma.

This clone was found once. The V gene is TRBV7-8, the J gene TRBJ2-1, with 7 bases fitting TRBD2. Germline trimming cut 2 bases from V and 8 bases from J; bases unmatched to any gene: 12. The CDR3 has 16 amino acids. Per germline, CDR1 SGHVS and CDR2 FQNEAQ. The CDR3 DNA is TGTGCCAGCAGCTTATTAGCTGGGGGGGTTCGCGATGAGCAGTTCTTC. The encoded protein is CASSLLAGGVRDEQFF.

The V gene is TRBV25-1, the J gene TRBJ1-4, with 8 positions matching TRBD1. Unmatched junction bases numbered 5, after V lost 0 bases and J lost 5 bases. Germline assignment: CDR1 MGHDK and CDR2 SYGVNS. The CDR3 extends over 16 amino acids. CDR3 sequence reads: CASSEYPGGQNEKLFF. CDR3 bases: TGTGCCAGCAGTGAATACCCAGGGGGCCAAAATGAAAAACTGTTTTTT.

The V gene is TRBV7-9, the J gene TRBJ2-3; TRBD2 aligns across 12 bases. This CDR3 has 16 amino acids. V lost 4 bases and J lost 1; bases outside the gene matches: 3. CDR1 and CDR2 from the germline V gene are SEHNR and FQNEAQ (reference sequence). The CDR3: CASSSSGRARTDTQYF. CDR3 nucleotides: TGTGCCAGCAGCTCTAGCGGGAGGGCCCGCACAGATACGCAGTATTTT.

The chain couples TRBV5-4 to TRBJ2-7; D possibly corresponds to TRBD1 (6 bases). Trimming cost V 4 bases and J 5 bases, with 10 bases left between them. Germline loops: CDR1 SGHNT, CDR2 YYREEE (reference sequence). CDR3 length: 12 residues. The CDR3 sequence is CASSPDSNEQYF. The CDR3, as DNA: TGTGCCAGCAGCCCGGACAGTAACGAGCAGTACTTC.

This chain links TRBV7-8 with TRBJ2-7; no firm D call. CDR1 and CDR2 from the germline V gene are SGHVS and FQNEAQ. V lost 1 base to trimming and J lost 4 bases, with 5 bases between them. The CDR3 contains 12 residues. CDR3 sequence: CASSLVQYEQYF. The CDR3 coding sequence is TGTGCCAGCAGCTTAGTTCAGTACGAGCAGTACTTC.

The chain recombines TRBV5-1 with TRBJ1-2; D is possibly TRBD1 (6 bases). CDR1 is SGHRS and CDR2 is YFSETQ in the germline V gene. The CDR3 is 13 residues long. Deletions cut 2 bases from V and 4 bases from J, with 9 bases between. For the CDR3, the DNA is TGCGCCAGCAGCTTCGACAGGATCTATGGCTACACCTTC. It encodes CASSFDRIYGYTF.

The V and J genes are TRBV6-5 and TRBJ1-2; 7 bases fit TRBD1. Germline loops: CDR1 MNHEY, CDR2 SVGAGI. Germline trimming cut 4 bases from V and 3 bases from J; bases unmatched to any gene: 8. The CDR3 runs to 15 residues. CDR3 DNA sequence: TGTGCCAGCAGTTCGCAGGGGGGCGCCTACTATGGCTACACCTTC. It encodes CASSSQGGAYYGYTF.

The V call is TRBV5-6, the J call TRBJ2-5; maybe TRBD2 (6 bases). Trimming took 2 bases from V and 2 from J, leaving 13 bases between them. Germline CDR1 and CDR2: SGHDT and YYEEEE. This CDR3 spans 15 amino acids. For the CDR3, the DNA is TGTGCCAGCAGCTTCGTACTAGCCGATCAAGAGACCCAGTACTTC. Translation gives CASSFVLADQETQYF. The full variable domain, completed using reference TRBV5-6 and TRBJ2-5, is DAGVTQSPTHLIKTRGQQVTLRCSPKSGHDTVSWYQQALGQGPQFIFQYYEEEERQRGNFPDRFSGHQFPNYSSELNVNALLLGDSALYLCASSFVLADQETQYFGPGTRLLVL.

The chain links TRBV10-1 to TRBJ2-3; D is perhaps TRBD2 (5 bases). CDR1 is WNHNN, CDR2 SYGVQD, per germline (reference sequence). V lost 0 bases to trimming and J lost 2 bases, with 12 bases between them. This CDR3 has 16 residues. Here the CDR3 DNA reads TGCGCCAGCAGTGAGTCGTCGGGAAGGGACACAGATACGCAGTATTTT. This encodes CASSESSGRDTDTQYF.

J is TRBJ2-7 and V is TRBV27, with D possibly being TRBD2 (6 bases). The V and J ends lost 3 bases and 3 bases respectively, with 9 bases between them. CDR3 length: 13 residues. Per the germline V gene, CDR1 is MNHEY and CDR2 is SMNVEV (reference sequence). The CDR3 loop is CASSLGLNYEQYF. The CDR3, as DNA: TGTGCCAGCAGTTTGGGACTGAACTACGAGCAGTACTTC.

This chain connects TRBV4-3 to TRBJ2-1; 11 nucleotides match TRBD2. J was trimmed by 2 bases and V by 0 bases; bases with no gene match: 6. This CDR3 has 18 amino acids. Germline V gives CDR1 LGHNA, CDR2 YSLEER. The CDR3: CASSQDHLAGGPYNEQFF. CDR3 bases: TGCGCCAGCAGCCAAGACCATCTAGCGGGAGGACCCTACAATGAGCAGTTCTTC.

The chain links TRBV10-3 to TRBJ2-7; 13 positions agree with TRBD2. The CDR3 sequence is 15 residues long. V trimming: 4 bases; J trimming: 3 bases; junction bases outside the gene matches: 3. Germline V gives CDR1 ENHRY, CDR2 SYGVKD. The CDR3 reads CAISAGTSGIYEQYF. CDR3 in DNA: TGTGCCATCAGTGCGGGGACTAGCGGGATCTACGAGCAGTACTTC.